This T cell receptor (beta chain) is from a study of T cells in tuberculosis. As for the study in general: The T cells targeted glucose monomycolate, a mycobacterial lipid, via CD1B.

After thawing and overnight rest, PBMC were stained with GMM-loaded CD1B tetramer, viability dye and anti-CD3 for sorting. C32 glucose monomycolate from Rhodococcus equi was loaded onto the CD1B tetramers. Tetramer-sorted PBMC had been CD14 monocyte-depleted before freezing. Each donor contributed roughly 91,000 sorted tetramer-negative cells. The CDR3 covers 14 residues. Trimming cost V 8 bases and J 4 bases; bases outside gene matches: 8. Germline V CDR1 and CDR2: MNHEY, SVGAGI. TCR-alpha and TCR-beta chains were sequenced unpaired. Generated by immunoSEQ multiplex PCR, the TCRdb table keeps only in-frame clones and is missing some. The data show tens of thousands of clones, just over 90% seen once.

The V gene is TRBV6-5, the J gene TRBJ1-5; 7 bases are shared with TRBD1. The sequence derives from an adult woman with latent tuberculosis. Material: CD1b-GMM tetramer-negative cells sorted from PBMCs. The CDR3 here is CASVHRGRNQPQHF. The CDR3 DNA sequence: TGTGCCAGCGTTCACAGGGGTAGGAATCAGCCCCAGCATTTT.